The next 10 T cell receptor beta chains were all read from a single sample in a study of blood T cell repertoires in COVID-19. Using immunoSEQ multiplex PCR, the repertoire was profiled, and TCRdb retains in-frame clones only, with some absent. The table has 150,000 to 200,000 clones, around 87% seen once. Material for sequencing was peripheral blood. The receptors originated from a young man with active or convalescent COVID-19.

The chain carries TRBV5-1 and TRBJ1-6; TRBD1 matches at 11 bases. V dropped 4 bases and J dropped 0; count of bases not matched to a gene: 6. The CDR3 covers 18 residues. Germline V gives CDR1 SGHRS, CDR2 YFSETQ. This CDR3 reads CASSIGDRGFSYNSPLHF. CDR3 DNA: TGCGCCAGCAGCATAGGGGACAGGGGGTTCTCCTATAATTCACCCCTCCACTTT. The entire variable domain, with the rest obtained from reference TRBV5-1 and TRBJ1-6, is as follows: KAGVTQTPRYLIKTRGQQVTLSCSPISGHRSVSWYQQTPGQGLQFLFEYFSETQRNKGNFPGRFSGRQFSNSRSEMNVSTLELGDSALYLCASSIGDRGFSYNSPLHFGNGTRLTVT.

The genes are TRBV5-1 and TRBJ2-2, with D perhaps TRBD1 (6 bases). The CDR3 runs to 15 residues. Per the germline V gene, CDR1 is SGHRS and CDR2 is YFSETQ. V lost 5 bases and J 0 bases, leaving 11 bases between the germline ends. CDR3 in DNA: TGCGCCAGCAGAGATCGGACAGCGAACACCGGGGAGCTGTTTTTT. This sequence encodes CASRDRTANTGELFF.

V gene TRBV4-1 combines with J gene TRBJ2-1; possible D gene TRBD2, 5 bases. V was cut by 0 bases and J by 7 bases, with 13 bases left in between. The CDR3 is made up of 15 amino acids. Germline loops: CDR1 MGHRA, CDR2 YSYEKL. The CDR3 bases are TGCGCCAGCAGCCAAGATGGACTCCAAGGGAATGAGCAGTTCTTC. Its translation: CASSQDGLQGNEQFF.

V usage is TRBV7-8 and J usage is TRBJ1-1, with D hard to call. Trimming cost V 5 bases and J 4 bases, with 20 bases left between them. The CDR3 is made up of 16 amino acids. Germline V lookup: CDR1 SGHVS, CDR2 FQNEAQ. CDR3 residues: CASSPGTLSSSTEAFF. The CDR3 DNA is TGTGCCAGCAGCCCAGGTACGTTATCGAGCAGCACTGAAGCTTTCTTT.

In its sample, this clone was seen once. The chain employs TRBV9 and TRBJ2-1; 9 bases map to TRBD1. The J segment lost 7 bases and the V segment lost 0 bases, leaving 14 bases of the junction unmatched. This CDR3 region has 18 residues. Germline V CDR1 and CDR2: SGDLS, YYNGEE. CDR3 sequence reads: CASSVDFLPTGGRNEQFF. The CDR3 coding sequence is TGTGCCAGCAGCGTAGATTTCTTGCCGACAGGGGGGCGGAATGAGCAGTTCTTC.

The chain joins TRBV7-2 to TRBJ2-1; no clear D. This CDR3 comprises 15 residues. The ends were cut back, 5 bases at V and 8 bases at J, with 19 bases in the middle. Per germline, CDR1 SGHTA and CDR2 FQGNSA. As DNA, the CDR3 is TGTGCCAGCAGCCCCTGGGCTCCCTTTTTCGATGAGCAGTTCTTC. Amino acids: CASSPWAPFFDEQFF.

The chain has TRBV2 and TRBJ1-1; 7 bases align to TRBD1. V lost 7 bases and J lost 1; bases outside the gene matches: 12. The CDR3 has 16 amino acids. Germline V gene sequence: CDR1 SNHLY, CDR2 FYNNEI. The CDR3 protein is CASIRQGRGPNTEAFF. The CDR3 DNA follows: TGTGCCAGCATTAGACAGGGACGGGGACCGAACACTGAAGCTTTCTTT.

The table lists this clone with a count of one. The CDR3 here is CASSYGGGEYGYTF. The CDR3 bases are TGTGCCAGCAGTTATGGCGGGGGCGAGTATGGCTACACCTTC. The J gene is TRBJ1-2, the V gene TRBV6-5, with D possibly TRBD1 on 6 matching bases. Germline CDR1 MNHEY, CDR2 SVGAGI. The CDR3 sequence is 14 residues long. Trimming left V 3 bases short and J 5 bases short, with 13 bases between.

The V gene is TRBV7-9, the J gene TRBJ1-1; a weak D match, TRBD1 (6 bases). Deletions cut 5 bases from V and 9 bases from J, with 19 bases between. This CDR3 has 14 amino acids. CDR1 and CDR2 (germline): SEHNR, FQNEAQ (reference sequence). CDR3 in DNA: TGTGCCAGCAGCCCACGAGGGGGTCCTCTAAAAGCTTTCTTT. It translates to CASSPRGGPLKAFF.

This clone was seen a single time. The chain couples TRBV7-9 to TRBJ2-7; a weak D match, TRBD2 (6 bases). With 5 bases removed from V and 4 bases from J, the gap between germline ends came to 12 bases. Germline V gene sequence: CDR1 SEHNR, CDR2 FQNEAQ (reference sequence). This CDR3 is built from 13 residues. The CDR3 DNA reads as TGTGCCAGCAGCCCAATGGGAGGATACGAGCAGTACGTC. Amino acids: CASSPMGGYEQYV.